This T cell receptor (beta chain) was captured by sequencing in a study of blood T cell repertoires in COVID-19. Across the study: PBMCs, B-cell-depleted T cells, or T cells provided the cDNA or gDNA that made up the material.

Libraries were prepared by immunoSEQ multiplex PCR; TCRdb keeps only in-frame clonotypes and omits some of them. Altogether under 140,000 clones are present, approximately 90% being singletons, with the ten largest covering around 5.1%. The V end was cut by 5 bases, the J end by 2 bases, with 19 bases between. The CDR3 loop spans 16 amino acids. Germline CDR1 reads SEHNR; CDR2 reads FQNEAQ (reference sequence). The chain links TRBV7-9 to TRBJ2-7; no firm D call. The sequenced sample was peripheral blood. The clonotype originates from a human donor in a cohort sampled during active COVID-19. The CDR3 DNA reads TGTGCCAGCAGCCCCCCCCTCGCGCAGGCCACCTACGAGCAGTACTTC. This gives the protein CASSPPLAQATYEQYF.